Reported below is one T cell receptor beta chain. Fulfillment of recently defined diagnostic criteria for definite or probable disease was shown by the patients with Susac syndrome. This sample was included in a study of CD8 T cells in Susac syndrome. Study-level information: Blood was drawn from patients with Susac syndrome. At that point, they were therapy-naive, on corticosteroids, or on intravenous immunoglobulin alone.

The CDR3 is 15 residues long. Unmatched junction bases numbered 4, after V lost 3 bases and J lost 6 bases. From germline, CDR1 is SGHTA and CDR2 FQGNSA. The RNA input was roughly 0.5 to 1 ug, and it was reverse transcribed with random hexamers. With immunoSEQ multiplex PCR, TCR beta CDR3 was amplified across 54 Vbeta and 13 Jbeta. Each CDR3 protein is one row after TCRdb ran MiXCR on the immunoSEQ multiplex PCR reads. The sample comprises some 180,000 distinct CDR3 sequences, about 94% of which are singletons, and more than 0.08% rests with the top ten. The receptor was isolated from a human donor with Susac syndrome. The chain uses TRBV7-2 and TRBJ2-1; 11 nucleotides agree with TRBD2. Input material: CD4+ T cells from PBMCs. CDR3 coding DNA: TGTGCCAGCAGCTTGAGTAGCGGGGGGGCCAATGAGCAGTTCTTC. This sequence encodes CASSLSSGGANEQFF.